Listed here are 5 T cell receptor beta chains from one sample, sequenced in a study of cytomegalovirus exposure and HLA in healthy donors. In the PCR, 60 Vbeta and 13 Jbeta primers were used. Data came from immunoSEQ multiplex PCR; TCRdb stores just in-frame clones and leaves some out. Seen here are about 140,000 clones, 65% to 90% observed once, and the top ten hold roughly 2.9%. Specimen: PBMCs. The receptors originated from a woman in her thirties in good health and CMV-seronegative.

This rearrangement joins TRBV15 to TRBJ1-3; D might be TRBD1 (6 bases). Germline V gene sequence: CDR1 LNHNV, CDR2 YYDKDF (reference sequence). This CDR3 is built from 16 residues. V was shortened by 5 bases and J by 0 bases, with 14 bases between the two germline ends. The CDR3 loop reads CATSYRGQISGNTIYF. In nucleotides, the CDR3 is TGTGCCACCAGCTATAGAGGACAGATCTCTGGAAACACCATATATTTT. The variable domain in full, with the rest retrieved from reference TRBV15 and TRBJ1-3, is DAMVIQNPRYQVTQFGKPVTLSCSQTLNHNVMYWYQQKSSQAPKLLFHYYDKDFNNEADTPDNFQSRRPNTSFCFLDIRSPGLGDTAMYLCATSYRGQISGNTIYFGEGSWLTVV.

The chain joins TRBV7-9 to TRBJ1-2, with D perhaps matching TRBD1 (6 bases). Per the germline V gene, CDR1 is SEHNR and CDR2 is FQNEAQ (reference sequence). Trimming removed 4 bases at V and 2 bases at J, with 11 bases between. The CDR3 has 14 amino acids. As DNA, the CDR3 is TGTGCCAGCAGCTCACCGGACAGAAACTATGGCTACACCTTC. Translating it yields CASSSPDRNYGYTF.

The gene calls are TRBV9 and TRBJ2-1, with 11 bases that match TRBD2. CDR1 SGDLS and CDR2 YYNGEE come from the germline V gene. The CDR3 sequence is 15 residues long. V lost 4 bases to trimming and J lost 8 bases; unmatched junction nucleotides: 8. In DNA form, the CDR3 reads TGTGCCAGCAGCATTAGCGGGGGGGCGGGAGATGAGCAGTTCTTC. Amino acids: CASSISGGAGDEQFF.

This clone was found once. The chain employs TRBV30 and TRBJ2-7, with TRBD1 as a possible D gene (6 bases). V was pared by 5 bases and J by 1 base, with 24 bases between. The CDR3 sequence is 17 residues long. Germline V gives CDR1 GTSNPN, CDR2 SVGIG (reference sequence). The CDR3, as DNA: TGTGCCTGGGACAGGCAGGACAACCACAAACTATCCTACGAGCAGTACTTC. Residues: CAWDRQDNHKLSYEQYF.

The V and J genes are TRBV2 and TRBJ1-3; TRBD1 agrees at 7 bases. Germline-derived CDR1 and CDR2 are SNHLY and FYNNEI. Trimming took 6 bases from V and 0 from J; bases not matched to a gene: 8. The CDR3 covers 16 residues. The CDR3 DNA reads TGTGCCAGCAGCCAACGAAGGACAGGCTCTGGAAACACCATATATTTT. Its protein product is CASSQRRTGSGNTIYF.